The rows below give T cell receptor beta chains drawn from one sample of a study of blood T cell repertoires in COVID-19. Data came from immunoSEQ multiplex PCR; TCRdb stores just in-frame clones and leaves some out. The sample includes around 72,000 clones, about 91% of them seen just once. Sequences were obtained from peripheral blood. The receptors originated from a woman aged 50 to 65 with acute or convalescent COVID-19. Each CDR3 is given with its conserved first and last residue. The D gene is left open where the match is weak. Size is omitted from some rows. Given values are once, few, many or a class for expanded clones.

. | TRBJ2-7 | TRBV6-1 | TRBD1 | TGTGCCAGCAGTGAAGCAGGACAGGGCTCCTACGAGCAGTACTTC | CASSEAGQGSYEQYF
. | TRBJ2-3 | TRBV2 | . | TGTGCCAGCAGTGACGCAGGGATAATCACAGATACGCAGTATTTT | CASSDAGIITDTQYF
. | TRBJ1-5 | TRBV3-1/TRBV3-2 | . | TGTGCCAGCAGCCAAGGCAGGGTAGATCAGCCCCAGCATTTT | CASSQGRVDQPQHF
once | TRBJ1-2 | TRBV3-1/TRBV3-2 | . | TGTGCCAGCAGTCCGGCAGGGCTCGGCTACACCTTC | CASSPAGLGYTF
. | TRBJ2-7 | TRBV5-1 | TRBD1 | TGCGCCAGCAGCTTGAGGATGACCGTTACGACAGGGGGTAGCTACGAGCAGTACTTC | CASSLRMTVTTGGSYEQYF
few | TRBJ2-2 | TRBV4-1 | . | TGCGCCAGCAGCCACCTCTCCACCGGGGAGCTGTTTTTT | CASSHLSTGELFF
. | TRBJ2-7 | TRBV2 | . | TGTGCCAGCAGTGAACTTTATAAGCAGTACTTC | CASSELYKQYF
. | TRBJ1-4 | TRBV5-4 | TRBD1 | TGTGCCAGCAGCAGGGACAGCTCAACTAATGAAAAACTGTTTTTT | CASSRDSSTNEKLFF
. | TRBJ2-7 | TRBV6-2/TRBV6-3 | TRBD2 | TGTGCCAGCAGTTATACGACTAGCGGGAGTAACCGGGGGGCCTACGAGCAGTACTTC | CASSYTTSGSNRGAYEQYF
. | TRBJ1-1 | TRBV9 | TRBD1 | TGTGCCAGCAGCGTAGGTGGACAGGGGGCTAACACTGAAGCTTTCTTT | CASSVGGQGANTEAFF
. | TRBJ2-7 | TRBV11-1 | . | TGTGCCAGCAGCCCCGAGGGTGACGAGCAGTACTTC | CASSPEGDEQYF
. | TRBJ2-3 | TRBV9 | TRBD2 | TGTGCCAGCAGCCACGGGCTAGCGGGATCCACAGATACGCAGTATTTT | CASSHGLAGSTDTQYF
. | TRBJ1-5 | TRBV6-5 | TRBD1 | TGTGCCAGCAAACCGGACAGGGCAAGCAATCAGCCCCAGCATTTT | CASKPDRASNQPQHF
. | TRBJ1-6 | TRBV10-2 | TRBD1 | TGCGCCAGCACTTGGGACAGCTATAATTCACCCCTCCACTTT | CASTWDSYNSPLHF
. | TRBJ1-2 | TRBV20-1 | . | TGCAGTGCTAGTCCTTCAGGGATCTATGGCTACACCTTC | CSASPSGIYGYTF
. | TRBJ1-4 | TRBV5-6 | . | TGTGCCAGCAGCTTAGCCGGACAAAATGAAAAACTGTTTTTT | CASSLAGQNEKLFF
once | TRBJ1-2 | TRBV7-9 | TRBD1 | TGTGCCAGCAGCCCGATGAACTCCGGGACAGGGGTTTCTAACTATGGCTACACCTTC | CASSPMNSGTGVSNYGYTF
. | TRBJ1-4 | TRBV27 | . | TGTGCCAGCAGTTTTGGCCTGAGGGAAAAACTGTTTTTT | CASSFGLREKLFF
. | TRBJ1-2 | TRBV5-6 | . | TGTGCCAGCACTTACGGGGAAAACTATGGCTACACCTTC | CASTYGENYGYTF
. | TRBJ2-1 | TRBV30 | TRBD2 | TGTGCCTGGACTAGCGGGAGCATAGCCTACAATGAGCAGTTCTTC | CAWTSGSIAYNEQFF
. | TRBJ1-4 | TRBV30 | . | TGTGCCTGGAGTGGAGTGCTTAATGAAAAACTGTTTTTT | CAWSGVLNEKLFF
. | TRBJ1-4 | TRBV2 | TRBD1 | TGTGCCAGCATCCGCCCCGGGACAGGGGGTGAAAAACTGTTTTTT | CASIRPGTGGEKLFF
. | TRBJ1-1 | TRBV5-1 | . | TGCGCCAGCAGCTTGGTTACAGGGAAGAACACTGAAGCTTTCTTT | CASSLVTGKNTEAFF
. | TRBJ2-4 | TRBV3-1/TRBV3-2 | TRBD2 | TGTGCCAGCAGCCAAGAAGGGGGCCGACTAGCGGGGCCGGTAGGGAGCATTCAGTACTTC | CASSQEGGRLAGPVGSIQYF
once | TRBJ1-1 | TRBV7-9 | . | TGTGCCAGCAGCTACACAGAAACTCTTGAAGCTTTCTTT | CASSYTETLEAFF
. | TRBJ1-2 | TRBV11-2 | . | TGTGCCAGCAGCTTAGATTTCAGGGTTGGCTACACCTTC | CASSLDFRVGYTF
. | TRBJ1-2 | TRBV28 | . | TGTGCCAGCAGTTCCACGGGTCAACTTAACTATGGCTACACCTTC | CASSSTGQLNYGYTF
. | TRBJ2-7 | TRBV15 | . | TGTGCCACCAGCAGGGTCAGGGAAAGTGTCTACGAGCAGTACTTC | CATSRVRESVYEQYF
. | TRBJ1-1 | TRBV19 | . | TGTGCCACCCGGACTAACACTGAAGCTTTCTTT | CATRTNTEAFF
once | TRBJ2-2 | TRBV14 | TRBD1 | TGTGCCAGCAGCCAAGGTACACAGGGGGCACCCGCTCGTCGGTCTGAGGACACCGGGGAGCTGTTTTTT | CASSQGTQGAPARRSEDTGELFF
. | TRBJ2-4 | TRBV28 | TRBD2 | TGTGCCAGCAGCCTAGCGCCTAGCGGATTAGCCAAAAACATTCAGTACTTC | CASSLAPSGLAKNIQYF
. | TRBJ2-1 | TRBV18 | . | TGTGCCAGCTCACCTACGGAGATCTACAATGAGCAGTTCTTC | CASSPTEIYNEQFF
. | TRBJ1-1 | TRBV10-2 | . | TGCGCCATACGGACAGCTAACACTGAAGCTTTCTTT | CAIRTANTEAFF
. | TRBJ1-4 | TRBV6-7 | . | TGTGCCAGCAAGCCCCGTGTATATAGAACTAATGAAAAACTGTTTTTT | CASKPRVYRTNEKLFF
. | TRBJ1-1 | TRBV14 | TRBD1 | TGTGCCAGCAGCGACGGGACAGGGCTCGGGTCGAACACTGAAGCTTTCTTT | CASSDGTGLGSNTEAFF
once | TRBJ1-1 | TRBV11-1 | TRBD1 | TGTGCCAGCAGCTTTCCAGGGGGCCGGACTGAAGCTTTCTTT | CASSFPGGRTEAFF
many | TRBJ2-1 | TRBV27 | . | TGTGCCAGCAGGGACACCGCCAGCTCCTACAATGAGCAGTTCTTC | CASRDTASSYNEQFF
few | TRBJ2-3 | TRBV3-1/TRBV3-2 | TRBD2 | TGTGCCAGCAGCCCTCAGCGGGGGATAAGCACAGATACGCAGTATTTT | CASSPQRGISTDTQYF
few | TRBJ2-4 | TRBV6-2/TRBV6-3 | TRBD2 | TGTGCCAGCAGTGGACTAGCGGGAGTATTGGACATTCAGTACTTC | CASSGLAGVLDIQYF
. | TRBJ2-3 | TRBV7-8 | TRBD2 | TGTGCCAGCAGCCCGAGCGGGAGAGAAGGAGATACGCAGTATTTT | CASSPSGREGDTQYF
. | TRBJ2-7 | TRBV2 | . | TGTGCCAGCAGTCAGGACACCTACGAGCAGTACTTC | CASSQDTYEQYF
once | TRBJ1-2 | TRBV6-6 | TRBD1 | TGTGCCAGCAGTTATAGAGGGGGCAACTATGGCTACACCTTC | CASSYRGGNYGYTF
. | TRBJ1-4 | TRBV5-6 | . | TGTGCCAGCAGCCCTGCCGGGAGGGCTGAGATACTTAATGAAAAACTGTTTTTT | CASSPAGRAEILNEKLFF
few | TRBJ1-2 | TRBV6-5 | . | TGTGCCAGCAGTTCCAGTACTAACTATGGCTACACCTTC | CASSSSTNYGYTF
. | TRBJ2-1 | TRBV28 | . | TGTGCCAGCAGTTCACCTAGGGGGGGCAATGAGCAGTTCTTC | CASSSPRGGNEQFF
. | TRBJ2-7 | TRBV5-1 | TRBD2 | TGCGCCAGCAGCGCCTCGGGGGGGCCTGAGGACGAGCAGTACTTC | CASSASGGPEDEQYF
once | TRBJ1-5 | TRBV10-1 | . | TGCGCCAGCAGTGAGTCTGGCCAGGGACAGCCCCAGCATTTT | CASSESGQGQPQHF
. | TRBJ2-5 | TRBV5-1 | TRBD1 | TGCGCCAGCGGATCCGGGACAGGGTACCAAGAGACCCAGTACTTC | CASGSGTGYQETQYF
. | TRBJ2-1 | TRBV27 | . | TGTGCCAGCAGCCTGCCCTTATCACAGGGCCATGAGCAGTTCTTC | CASSLPLSQGHEQFF
. | TRBJ2-3 | TRBV9 | TRBD2 | TGTGCCAGCAGCGTAGAGGCTAGCGGGGGGGGTACAGATACGCAGTATTTT | CASSVEASGGGTDTQYF
. | TRBJ1-2 | TRBV6-5 | . | TGTGCCAGCAGTTACTCGGCTCAGGGACACAACGGCTACACCTTC | CASSYSAQGHNGYTF
. | TRBJ2-1 | TRBV24-1 | TRBD2 | TGTGCCACCAGGATGACTAGCAGCAATGAGCAGTTCTTC | CATRMTSSNEQFF
. | TRBJ1-1 | TRBV6-5 | . | TGTGCCAGCACCACGGACACTAACACTGAAGCTTTCTTT | CASTTDTNTEAFF
. | TRBJ2-1 | TRBV11-2 | . | TGTGCCAGCAGCTTTCAGGGGGGAGTCAATGAGCAGTTCTTC | CASSFQGGVNEQFF
few | TRBJ2-7 | TRBV27 | TRBD2 | TGTGCCAGCAGCTGGGGGGCTAGCGGGACGTACGAGCAGTACTTC | CASSWGASGTYEQYF
. | TRBJ2-1 | TRBV18 | . | TGTGCCAGCTCACCACCGGGACTTACAAGGAATGAGCAGTTCTTC | CASSPPGLTRNEQFF
. | TRBJ2-1 | TRBV19 | . | TGTGCCAGTAGTATAGGGGGGGGCTTGGGCAATGAGCAGTTCTTC | CASSIGGGLGNEQFF
. | TRBJ2-2 | TRBV7-9 | . | TGTGCCAGCAGCTTATCCTGGGGGCAAGTGAACACCGGGGAGCTGTTTTTT | CASSLSWGQVNTGELFF
. | TRBJ1-2 | TRBV7-2 | . | TGTGCCAGCAGCTTAGACTCAGGGAACTATGGCTACACCTTC | CASSLDSGNYGYTF